This TCR beta chain comes out of a study of tumor-infiltrating lymphocytes in primary liver carcinoma (dated by TCRdb to 2015 to 2018). In the study overall: Of the five patients, three men and two women aged 30 to 69 years, four had hepatocellular carcinoma and one had combined HCC and intrahepatic cholangiocarcinoma. The five patients had tumors of stage T1-T3 N0M0, with maximum diameters ranging from roughly 4 to 11 cm. Each sample produced roughly 3.65 to 7.5 million productive TCRbeta reads, and read depth showed no significant difference between tissue types. TCRbeta repertoire sequencing, expression microarrays and whole-exome sequencing were combined in the study across five regions of each liver tumor, with adjacent normal tissue and blood also included. TCRbeta repertoire sequencing covered 35 or so specimens from 5 patients: about 25 tumor regions, 5 adjacent noncancerous liver tissues and 5 peripheral blood samples. To link TCRbeta repertoire diversity with the local molecular phenotype, the approximately 25 tumor region samples were profiled using Agilent mRNA microarrays. High reproducibility was observed for the technical replicate repertoires, with mean shared-clone rates approximately 0.9 and correlation coefficients above 0.95.

Study-level results and caveats: Consistent with antigen-driven expansion, pairs of tumor regions showed higher repertoire overlap (mean about 35%) than either tumor-adjacent pairs (approximately 17%) or tumor-blood pairs (about 15%). A significantly larger repertoire fraction was made up by the top 250 clones in tumors than in blood (p = 0.039). Only 4 or 5 patients were included in the study, and the authors note that the findings should be validated in a larger study. Comparison of CD4+ and CD8+ T cell repertoires was precluded by the use of bulk unsorted samples. Because only the TCR beta chain was sequenced and unpaired alpha chains were not captured, true repertoire diversity is likely underestimated. Only about 8-25% of top clones were present in all five regions of a tumor, suggesting spatial heterogeneity of tumor-infiltrating T cells.

V loses 4 bases of germline sequence and J loses 6 bases, and the interval between the two ends is 29 bases. The CDR3 goes from the cysteine to the phenylalanine over 19 residues. Only CDR3 DNA remains: 57 bases, in frame from the first base. Reading the germline V gene (reference sequence) gives CDR1 SGHAT and CDR2 FQDESV. A word on this clonotype: This receptor's antigen is unknown. Base qualities are not recorded, but no much larger clone differs from it by a single base.

A constant-region primer and ProtoScript II reverse transcriptase were used to reverse-transcribe TCRbeta-specific cDNA from roughly 0.55 ug total RNA. The TCRbeta libraries were prepared through three rounds of nested multiplex PCR following a slightly modified ARM-PCR procedure. Each of the first two PCR rounds ran for approximately 10 cycles and used multiplex TRBV1-TRBV30 forward primers together with a Cbeta reverse primer. Sample barcodes and Illumina adapters were added in a final 25-cycle PCR using Deep VentR polymerase. Before sequencing, amplicons of 200-500 bp were purified from gel using a QIAquick gel extraction kit. An Illumina HiSeq 2500 was used to sequence the TCRbeta amplicons with 250-bp paired-end reads. The original pipeline was this. To recover full CDR3 sequences, reads were quality-trimmed using Trimmomatic v0.33 and paired reads were then merged using FLASH v1.2.11. V, D and J germline segments were assigned to the rearranged TCRbeta sequences using MiGEC v1.2.1b. VDJtools v1.0.0 computed clonotype statistics and Shannon-Wiener diversity indices. Except for diversity analysis, only the 250 most abundant clonotypes of each sample were used in subsequent analyses to reduce sampling bias. TCRdb reran the public reads through fastp at Q25 and MiXCR, keeping productive beta chains. Every distinct CDR3 protein forms one entry, paired with its most common genes and DNA. TCRdb, rather than the study authors, made the V and J calls. Present in this sample are 50,000 or so distinct CDR3 sequences, around 77% of which were seen just once. Roughly a quarter of the sample rests with the top ten.

Total RNA and DNA were co-extracted without cell sorting from about 19-30 mg of bulk tissue using the AllPrep DNA/RNA mini kit. Surgical resection was performed in China between late 2015 and 2016 on about 5 patients with histopathologically diagnosed primary liver carcinoma. Chronic HBV infection was present in the patients, and the patients were treatment-naive at sampling. Each tumor was sampled at five spatially separated regions: the superior, inferior, left-lateral and right-lateral poles and the tumor centre. Histological examination found more than 75% viable tumor cells in every tumor sample. Fresh tumor and adjacent tissue pieces were bisected; one half was stored in RNAlater at -80°C, the other sent for histology.

The source of this sequence is a man aged 35 to 55 with primary liver carcinoma and hepatitis B virus infection. Recombination joined TRBV11-1 with TRBJ2-3, with the D call perhaps TRBD1 or TRBD2, each one matching 5 bases. The specimen was liver tumor tissue from sampling region 5. The sample's cell subset or site label is to be understood as: tumor region T5, tumor centre. CDR3 protein: CASSSGGSSVGAHADTQYF. DNA sequence: TGTGCCAGCAGCTCTGGGGGAAGCTCTGTAGGAGCCCACGCGGATACGCAGTATTTT.